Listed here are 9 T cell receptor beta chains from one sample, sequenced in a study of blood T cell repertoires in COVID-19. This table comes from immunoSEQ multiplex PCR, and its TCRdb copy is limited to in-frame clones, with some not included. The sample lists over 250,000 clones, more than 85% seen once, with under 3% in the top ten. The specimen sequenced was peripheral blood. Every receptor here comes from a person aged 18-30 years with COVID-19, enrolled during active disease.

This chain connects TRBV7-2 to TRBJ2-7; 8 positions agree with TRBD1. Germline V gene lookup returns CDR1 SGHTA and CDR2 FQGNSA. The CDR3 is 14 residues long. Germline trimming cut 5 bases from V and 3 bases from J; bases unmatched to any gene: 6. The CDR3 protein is CASSPDRAYYEQYF. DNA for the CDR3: TGTGCCAGCAGCCCGGACAGGGCGTACTACGAGCAGTACTTC.

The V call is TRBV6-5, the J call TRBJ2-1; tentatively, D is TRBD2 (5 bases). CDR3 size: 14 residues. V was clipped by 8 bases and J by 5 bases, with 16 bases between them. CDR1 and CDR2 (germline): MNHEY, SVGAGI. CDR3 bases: TGTGCCAGCGCCCGCGAGACTATCAACAATGAGCAGTTCTTC. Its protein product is CASARETINNEQFF.

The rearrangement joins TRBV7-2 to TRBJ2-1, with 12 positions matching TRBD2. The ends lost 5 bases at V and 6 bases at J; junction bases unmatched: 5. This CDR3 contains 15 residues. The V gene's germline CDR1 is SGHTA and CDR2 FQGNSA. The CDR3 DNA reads TGTGCCAGCAGCCCGACTAGCGGGAGAGGCAATGAGCAGTTCTTC. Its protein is CASSPTSGRGNEQFF.

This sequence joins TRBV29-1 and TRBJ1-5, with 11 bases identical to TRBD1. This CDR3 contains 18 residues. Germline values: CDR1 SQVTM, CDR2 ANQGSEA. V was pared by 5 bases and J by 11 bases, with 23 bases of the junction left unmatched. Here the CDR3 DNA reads TGCAGCGTTTCCTATTCCCCCGGGACAGGGGGGACTCGGGGGGCCCAGCATTTT. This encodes CSVSYSPGTGGTRGAQHF.

The chain's CDR3 is CASSLMGARAFF. CDR3 nucleotides: TGTGCCAGCAGTTTAATGGGGGCTAGGGCTTTCTTT. This chain links TRBV12-3 or TRBV12-4 with TRBJ1-1; tentative D call: TRBD1 (6 bases). V was shortened by 2 bases and J by 11 bases, with 12 bases between the two germline ends. This CDR3 has 12 amino acids.

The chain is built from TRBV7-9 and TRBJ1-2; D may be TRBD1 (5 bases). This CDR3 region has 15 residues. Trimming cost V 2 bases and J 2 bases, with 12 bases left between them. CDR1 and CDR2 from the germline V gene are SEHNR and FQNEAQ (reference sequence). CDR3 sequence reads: CASSLSDTPNYGYTF. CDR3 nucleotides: TGTGCCAGCAGCTTATCGGACACTCCGAACTATGGCTACACCTTC.

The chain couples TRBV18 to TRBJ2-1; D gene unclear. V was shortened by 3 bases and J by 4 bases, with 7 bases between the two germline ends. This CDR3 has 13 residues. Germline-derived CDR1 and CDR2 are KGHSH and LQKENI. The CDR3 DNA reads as TGTGCCAGCTCACCCGGCGGTTACAATGAGCAGTTCTTC. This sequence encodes CASSPGGYNEQFF.

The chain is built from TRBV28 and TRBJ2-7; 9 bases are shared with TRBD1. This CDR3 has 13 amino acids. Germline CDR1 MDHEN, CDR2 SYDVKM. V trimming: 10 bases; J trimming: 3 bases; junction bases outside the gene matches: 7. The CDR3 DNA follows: TGTGCCACCTCGCCGGGACAGGGCTACGAGCAGTACTTC. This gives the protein CATSPGQGYEQYF.

The CDR3 reads CASSLDRVAGELFF. In nucleotides, the CDR3 is TGTGCCAGCTCTCTCGACAGGGTCGCCGGGGAGCTGTTTTTT. The chain is built from TRBV18 and TRBJ2-2; TRBD1 aligns across 7 bases. Germline V gene lookup returns CDR1 KGHSH and CDR2 LQKENI. With V trimmed by 6 bases and J by 6 bases, 7 bases remained unmatched. This CDR3 region has 14 residues.